The sequence of this TCR beta chain was determined in a study of regulatory T cells in long-lasting Graves disease. Across the study: To qualify as persistent, Graves' disease required over 5 years of antithyroid drugs with positive TSH receptor antibodies.

Time point in this sample: persistent/refractory GD, antithyroid drugs over 5 years with positive TRAb. Researchers made the TCR library from RNA that was extracted from PBMCs. This clonotype was counted between two and nine times. Libraries of TCR beta came from iRepertoire HTBI primers plus Arm-PCR of CDR3 regions. One entry per CDR3 protein results from TCRdb running MiXCR on the multiplex PCR reads. The sample carries fewer than 450,000 distinct CDR3 sequences, around 21% recorded once. The CDR3 totals 14 residues. Trimming stripped 5 bases from V and 6 bases from J, with 13 bases between. Germline-derived CDR1 and CDR2 are SGHTA and FQGTGA.

The chain has TRBV7-3 and TRBJ2-2, with D possibly matching TRBD2 (5 bases). The TCR was taken from a female donor with Graves disease. The sequencing here drew on peripheral blood mononuclear cells (PBMCs), taken when the disease was refractory, from a patient treated with antithyroid drugs. The CDR3 region is CASSPGLVPGELFF. In DNA, the CDR3 is TGTGCCAGCAGCCCCGGACTGGTGCCCGGGGAGCTGTTTTTT. Based on the CDR3 plus reference TRBV7-3 and TRBJ2-2, the full variable domain is GAGVSQTPSNKVTEKGKYVELRCDPISGHTALYWYRQSLGQGPEFLIYFQGTGAADDSGLPNDRFFAVRPEGSVSTLKIQRTERGDSAVYLCASSPGLVPGELFFGEGSRLTVL.